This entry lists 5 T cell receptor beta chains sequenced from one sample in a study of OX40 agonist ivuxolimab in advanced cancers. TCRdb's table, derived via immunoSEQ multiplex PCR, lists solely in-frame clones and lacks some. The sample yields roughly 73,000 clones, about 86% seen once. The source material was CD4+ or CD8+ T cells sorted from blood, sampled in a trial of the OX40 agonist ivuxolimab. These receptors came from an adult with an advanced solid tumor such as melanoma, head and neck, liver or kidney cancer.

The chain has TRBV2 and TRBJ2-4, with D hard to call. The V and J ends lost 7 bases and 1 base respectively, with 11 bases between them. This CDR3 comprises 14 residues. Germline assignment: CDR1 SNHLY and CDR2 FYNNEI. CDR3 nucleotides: TGTGCCAGCATAGATCGGTGGGCCAAAAACATTCAGTACTTC. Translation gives CASIDRWAKNIQYF.

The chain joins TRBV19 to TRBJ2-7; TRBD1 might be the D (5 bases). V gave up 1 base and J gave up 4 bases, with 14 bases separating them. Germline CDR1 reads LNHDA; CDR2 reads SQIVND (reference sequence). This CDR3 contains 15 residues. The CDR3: CASSIAGRGVYEQYF. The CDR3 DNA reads TGTGCCAGTAGTATAGCTGGAAGGGGTGTATACGAGCAGTACTTC.

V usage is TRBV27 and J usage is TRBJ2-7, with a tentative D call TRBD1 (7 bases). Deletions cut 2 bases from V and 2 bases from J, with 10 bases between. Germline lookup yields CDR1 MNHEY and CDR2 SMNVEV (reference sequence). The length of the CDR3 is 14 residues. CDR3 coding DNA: TGTGCCAGCAGTTTAGCGGGACAGACCTACGAGCAGTACTTC. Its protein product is CASSLAGQTYEQYF.

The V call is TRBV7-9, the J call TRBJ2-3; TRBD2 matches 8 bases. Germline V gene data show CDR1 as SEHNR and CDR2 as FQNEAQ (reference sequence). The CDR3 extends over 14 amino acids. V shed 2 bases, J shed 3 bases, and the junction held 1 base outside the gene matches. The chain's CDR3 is CASSLQRGTDTQYF. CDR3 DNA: TGTGCCAGCAGCTTACAGCGGGGGACAGATACGCAGTATTTT.

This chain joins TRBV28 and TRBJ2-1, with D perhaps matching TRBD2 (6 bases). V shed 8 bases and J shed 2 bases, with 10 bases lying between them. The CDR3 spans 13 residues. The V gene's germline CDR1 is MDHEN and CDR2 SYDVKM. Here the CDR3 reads CASSGDPYNEQFF. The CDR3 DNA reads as TGTGCCAGCTCGGGAGACCCCTACAATGAGCAGTTCTTC. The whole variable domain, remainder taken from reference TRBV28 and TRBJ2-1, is DVKVTQSSRYLVKRTGEKVFLECVQDMDHENMFWYRQDPGLGLRLIYFSYDVKMKEKGDIPEGYSVSREKKERFSLILESASTNQTSMYLCASSGDPYNEQFFGPGTRLTVL.